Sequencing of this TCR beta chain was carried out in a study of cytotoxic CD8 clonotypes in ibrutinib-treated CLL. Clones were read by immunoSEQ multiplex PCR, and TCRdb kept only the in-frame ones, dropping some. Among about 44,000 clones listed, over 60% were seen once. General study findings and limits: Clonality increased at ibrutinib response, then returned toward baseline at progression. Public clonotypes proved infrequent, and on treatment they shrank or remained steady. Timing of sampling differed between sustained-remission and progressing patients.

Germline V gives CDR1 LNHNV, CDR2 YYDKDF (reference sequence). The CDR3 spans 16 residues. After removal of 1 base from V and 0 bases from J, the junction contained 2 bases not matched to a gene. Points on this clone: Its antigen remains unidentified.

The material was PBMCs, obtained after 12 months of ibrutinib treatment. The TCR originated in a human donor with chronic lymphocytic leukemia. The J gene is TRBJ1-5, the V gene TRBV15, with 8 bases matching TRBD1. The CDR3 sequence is CATSRGDRGSNQPQHF. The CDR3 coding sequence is TGTGCCACCAGCAGAGGCGACAGGGGTAGCAATCAGCCCCAGCATTTT.